These T cell receptor beta chains were read from a single sample in a study of OX40 agonist ivuxolimab in advanced cancers. Sequencing was performed with immunoSEQ multiplex PCR; in TCRdb, only in-frame clones are kept and a portion is missing. The data show 68,000 or so clones, with approximately 88% seen just once and around 2.1% held by the top ten. This specimen was CD4+ or CD8+ T cells sorted from blood, taken in a trial of the OX40 agonist ivuxolimab. All receptors derive from an adult with an advanced solid tumor such as melanoma, head and neck, liver or kidney cancer. The CDR3 runs from the conserved cysteine through the conserved F or W. The D gene is left open where the match is weak.

V	J	D	CDR3
TRBV7-2	TRBJ2-7	-	CASSTRDGFSSYEQYF
TRBV5-4	TRBJ2-5	TRBD2	CASSIGLAGGPEETQYF
TRBV28	TRBJ1-4	TRBD1	CASSFPGGREKLFF
TRBV15	TRBJ2-2	-	CATSRAPVTGELFF
TRBV5-5	TRBJ2-7	-	CASSVATSRQTSYEQYF
TRBV18	TRBJ2-1	-	CASSPPGRSDNEQFF
TRBV12-5	TRBJ1-3	-	CASGLGGSGNTIYF
TRBV27	TRBJ1-6	-	CASSLSGNNSPLHF
TRBV7-2	TRBJ2-1	TRBD2	CASSANLAGGYNEQFF
TRBV19	TRBJ2-4	TRBD1	CASSIETTGMAKNIQYF
TRBV6-5	TRBJ2-1	-	CASSPFSYNEQFF
TRBV9	TRBJ2-1	TRBD1	CASSATGGTGTYNEQFF
TRBV19	TRBJ2-7	-	CASSMDGPYEQYF
TRBV19	TRBJ2-1	TRBD2	CASSSRRRLSGSIYNEQFF
TRBV15	TRBJ2-7	TRBD1	CATSRSGQFYEQYF
TRBV19	TRBJ1-4	-	CASSIRDGNEKLFF
TRBV18	TRBJ2-7	TRBD2	CASSLTSGGWNYEQYF
TRBV5-1	TRBJ2-7	TRBD2	CASSGPSGTYEQYF
TRBV5-1	TRBJ2-7	-	CASSERLAESYEQYF
TRBV29-1	TRBJ2-1	-	CSVERVGGLEQFF
TRBV7-6	TRBJ2-5	-	CASRRSGGSARQETQYF
TRBV2	TRBJ1-5	TRBD1	CAISAAGTGGGQPQHF
TRBV5-6	TRBJ2-1	TRBD1	CASSLDRETYNEQFF
TRBV18	TRBJ2-2	-	CASSPPAFTGELFF
TRBV5-1	TRBJ1-2	-	CASSLAGGQGYGYTF
TRBV14	TRBJ2-3	TRBD1	CASSYWTGGWTDTQYF
TRBV12-5	TRBJ2-5	-	CASGRGAQETQYF
TRBV5-1	TRBJ1-4	-	CASSQSPFAGNEKLFF
TRBV29-1	TRBJ2-5	-	CSVTSAGRETQYF
TRBV30	TRBJ2-1	TRBD1	CAWSGIEPPGTGQFF
TRBV10-3	TRBJ2-7	TRBD1	CAISGGGQGYEQYF
TRBV6-5	TRBJ1-2	TRBD1	CASSYRWQGGGYTF
TRBV18	TRBJ1-2	-	CASSPGQGQHYGYTF
TRBV5-5	TRBJ2-7	TRBD1	CASSPLKGASTYEQYF
TRBV15	TRBJ2-3	-	CATSRGLAADTQYF
TRBV6-5	TRBJ2-5	-	CASSRVAGGETQYF
TRBV6-5	TRBJ1-4	TRBD1	CASSARQGRNEKLFF
TRBV5-6	TRBJ1-4	-	CASSLRGRGSSGEKLFF
TRBV27	TRBJ2-7	-	CASSPRARQSGSYEQYF
TRBV6-5	TRBJ2-2	-	CASSPQTGKAGELFF
TRBV5-4	-	-	CASSSGQRPEQYF
TRBV15	TRBJ1-2	-	CATSRDSGRLTPYGYTF
TRBV28	TRBJ1-5	TRBD1	CASTWTGFQPQHF
TRBV30	TRBJ2-7	TRBD2	CAGNSGLLYEQYF
TRBV7-9	TRBJ1-2	-	CASNREYGYTF
TRBV28	TRBJ2-1	TRBD2	CASSPVGKRGDETEQFF
TRBV29-1	TRBJ2-3	-	CSADTQYF
TRBV30	TRBJ2-3	-	CAWSREFKDTQYF
TRBV25-1	TRBJ1-6	TRBD1	CASSPMGQGSSYNSPLHF
TRBV19	TRBJ2-7	TRBD2	CASGPSGASLREQYF
TRBV27	TRBJ2-6	-	CASSLLGDSSGANVLTF
TRBV27	TRBJ1-4	-	CASRKNGANEKLFF
TRBV15	TRBJ2-7	TRBD2	CATSRERGHSYEQYF
TRBV6-5	TRBJ2-5	-	CASSTRTAQETQYF